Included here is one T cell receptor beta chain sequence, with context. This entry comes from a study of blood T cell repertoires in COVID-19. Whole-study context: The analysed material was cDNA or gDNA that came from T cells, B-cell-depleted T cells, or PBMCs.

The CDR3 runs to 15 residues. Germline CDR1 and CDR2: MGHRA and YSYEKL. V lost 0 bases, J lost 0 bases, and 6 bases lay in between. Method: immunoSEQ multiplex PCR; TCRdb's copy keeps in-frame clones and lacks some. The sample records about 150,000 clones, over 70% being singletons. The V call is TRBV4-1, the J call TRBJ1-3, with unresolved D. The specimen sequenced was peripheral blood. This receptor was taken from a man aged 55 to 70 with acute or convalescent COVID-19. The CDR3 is CASSQDVYSGNTIYF. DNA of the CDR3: TGCGCCAGCAGCCAAGATGTCTACTCTGGAAACACCATATATTTT.